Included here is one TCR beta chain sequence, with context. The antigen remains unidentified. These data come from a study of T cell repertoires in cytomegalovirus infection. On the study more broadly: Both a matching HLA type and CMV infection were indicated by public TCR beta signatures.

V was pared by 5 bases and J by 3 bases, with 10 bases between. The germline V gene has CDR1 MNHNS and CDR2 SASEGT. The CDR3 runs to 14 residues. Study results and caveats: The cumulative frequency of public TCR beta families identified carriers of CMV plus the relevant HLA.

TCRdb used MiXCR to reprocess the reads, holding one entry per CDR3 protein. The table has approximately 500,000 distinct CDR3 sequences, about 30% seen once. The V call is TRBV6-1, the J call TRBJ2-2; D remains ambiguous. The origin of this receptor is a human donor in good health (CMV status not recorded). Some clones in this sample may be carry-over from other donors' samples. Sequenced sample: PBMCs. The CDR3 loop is CASSQIRDTGELFF. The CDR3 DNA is TGTGCCAGCAGTCAAATCCGGGACACCGGGGAGCTGTTTTTT.